This T cell receptor (beta chain) was identified in a study of blood T cell repertoires in COVID-19. Study overall: Donors in the United States, Italy and Spain gave samples during acute or convalescent COVID-19. Nucleic acid was either cDNA or gDNA, and it came from T cells, B-cell-depleted T cells, or PBMCs.

Source study methods: Using reference gene primer amplification, nucleated cell counts were estimated. Profiling relied on immunoSEQ multiplex PCR, and the TCRdb table lists in-frame clones only, not all of them. That table supplies the V and J calls and clone size; D and trimming were determined from the DNA. Among some 160,000 clones, about 80% were seen once, and the ten largest hold over 2%. V lost 5 bases and J lost 4; bases outside the gene matches: 12. There are 16 residues in the CDR3. Germline V gene sequence: CDR1 SGHRS, CDR2 YFSETQ. Sequenced material: peripheral blood. The chain uses TRBV5-1 and TRBJ1-1; 9 bases map to TRBD1. This sequence originates from a woman of 80 years or more with acute or convalescent COVID-19. The CDR3 nucleotides read TGCGCCAGCAGTCCGGCCCAGGGACAGGGTCTCACTGAAGCTTTCTTT. Protein sequence: CASSPAQGQGLTEAFF.